This T cell receptor beta chain appears in the sequencing data of a study of CD8+CD57+ T cells in acquired aplastic anemia. Study context: Sorted cells (CD4+ and CD8+) yielded DNA amounts that averaged approximately 3.1 ug.

Investigators profiled TCR beta VDJ and CDR3 from genomic DNA template. TCRdb reanalysed the reads using MiXCR and keeps one entry per CDR3 protein. The data contain 150,000 to 200,000 distinct CDR3 sequences, 55% to 70% of them singletons. The CDR3 totals 15 residues. V dropped 4 bases and J dropped 5; count of bases not matched to a gene: 10. Germline CDR1 is LGHNA and CDR2 is YNFKEQ. The sequence derives from a human donor in good health. The V call is TRBV4-2, the J call TRBJ1-1, with 7 bases fitting TRBD1. Sequenced sample: sorted CD4+, CD8+, or CD8+CD57+ T cells (not recorded which) from PBMCs. The CDR3 loop is CASSPSEGGATEAFF. The CDR3 DNA follows: TGTGCCAGCAGCCCCTCGGAAGGGGGCGCGACTGAAGCTTTCTTT.